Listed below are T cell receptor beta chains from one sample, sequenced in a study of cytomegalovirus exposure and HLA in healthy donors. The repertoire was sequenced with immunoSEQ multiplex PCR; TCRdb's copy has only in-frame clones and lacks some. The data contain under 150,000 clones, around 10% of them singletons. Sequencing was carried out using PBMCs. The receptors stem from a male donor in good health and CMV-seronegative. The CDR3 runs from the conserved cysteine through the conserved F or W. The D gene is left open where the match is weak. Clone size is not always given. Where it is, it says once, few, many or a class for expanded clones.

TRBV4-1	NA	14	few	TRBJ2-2	CASSQDYSTGELFF	TGCGCCAGCAGCCAAGACTACTCGACCGGGGAGCTGTTTTTT
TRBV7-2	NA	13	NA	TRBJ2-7	CASSFPGGTVQYF	TGTGCCAGCAGCTTTCCGGGAGGGACAGTGCAGTACTTC
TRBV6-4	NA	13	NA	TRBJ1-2	CASSAGGAGGYTF	TGTGCCAGCAGTGCCGGGGGGGCTGGCGGCTACACCTTC
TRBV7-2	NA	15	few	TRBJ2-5	CASSFNSGGRETQYF	TGTGCCAGCAGCTTTAACTCGGGGGGCCGAGAGACCCAGTACTTC
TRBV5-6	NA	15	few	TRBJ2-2	CASSPLGVNTGELFF	TGTGCCAGCAGTCCTCTCGGGGTAAACACCGGGGAGCTGTTTTTT
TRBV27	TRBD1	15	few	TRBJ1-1	CASSPRQGQNTEAFF	TGTGCCAGCAGTCCCAGACAGGGGCAGAACACTGAAGCTTTCTTT
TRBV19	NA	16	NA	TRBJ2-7	CASSGHRAGPSYEQYF	TGTGCCAGTAGTGGCCACAGGGCGGGCCCCTCCTACGAGCAGTACTTC
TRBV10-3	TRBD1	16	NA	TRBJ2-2	CAISVEDRANTGELFF	TGTGCCATCAGTGTTGAAGACAGGGCAAACACCGGGGAGCTGTTTTTT
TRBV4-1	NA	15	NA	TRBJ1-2	CASSQEVREAYGYTF	TGCGCCAGCAGCCAAGAGGTCAGGGAGGCCTATGGCTACACCTTC
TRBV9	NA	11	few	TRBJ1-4	CASSEGQSLFF	TGTGCCAGCAGCGAGGGACAATCTCTGTTTTTT
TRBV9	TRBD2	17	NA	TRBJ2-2	CASSPVAGGRGIGELFF	TGTGCCAGCAGCCCCGTAGCGGGAGGTCGTGGGATCGGGGAGCTGTTTTTT
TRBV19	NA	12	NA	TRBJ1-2	CASLRGDYGYTF	TGTGCCAGTCTGCGGGGCGACTATGGCTACACCTTC
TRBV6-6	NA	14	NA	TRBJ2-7	CASSVPGTPYEQYF	TGTGCCAGCAGTGTCCCCGGGACACCATACGAGCAGTACTTC
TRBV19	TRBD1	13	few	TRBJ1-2	CASSTGGFYGYTF	TGTGCCAGTAGTACAGGGGGCTTCTATGGCTACACCTTC
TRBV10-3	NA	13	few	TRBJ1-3	CAISEGVGNTIYF	TGTGCCATCAGTGAGGGAGTCGGAAACACCATATATTTT
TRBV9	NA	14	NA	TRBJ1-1	CASSFHPGERGAFF	TGTGCCAGCAGCTTCCATCCCGGGGAAAGGGGGGCTTTCTTT
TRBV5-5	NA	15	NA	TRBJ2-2	CASSLEAGVTGELFF	TGTGCCAGCAGCTTGGAAGCAGGGGTCACCGGGGAGCTGTTTTTT
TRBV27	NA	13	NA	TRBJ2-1	CASSLSRGNEQFF	TGTGCCAGCAGTTTATCAAGGGGGAATGAGCAGTTCTTC
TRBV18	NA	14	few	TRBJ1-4	CASSPNRANEKLFF	TGTGCCAGCTCACCAAACAGAGCTAATGAAAAACTGTTTTTT
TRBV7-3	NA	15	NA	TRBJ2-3	CASSLTLAVTDTQYF	TGTGCCAGCAGCTTAACGTTAGCGGTCACAGATACGCAGTATTTT
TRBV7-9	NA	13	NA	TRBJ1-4	CASSLADPEGLFF	TGTGCCAGCAGCTTAGCGGACCCTGAGGGACTGTTTTTT
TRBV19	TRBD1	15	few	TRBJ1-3	CASSVIPGQGNTIYF	TGTGCCAGTAGTGTCATCCCGGGACAGGGTAACACCATATATTTT
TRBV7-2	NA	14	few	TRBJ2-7	CASSLEEGSYEQYF	TGTGCCAGCAGCTTAGAGGAGGGTAGCTACGAGCAGTACTTC
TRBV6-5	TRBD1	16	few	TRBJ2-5	CASSYREDRGQETQYF	TGTGCCAGCAGTTACCGAGAGGACAGGGGGCAAGAGACCCAGTACTTC
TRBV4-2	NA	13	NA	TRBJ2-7	CASSQDLSYEQYF	TGTGCCAGCAGCCAAGACCTTTCCTACGAGCAGTACTTC
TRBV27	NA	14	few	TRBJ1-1	CASSPSGSLRRAFF	TGTGCCAGCAGTCCCTCCGGGTCCCTCAGGAGGGCTTTCTTT
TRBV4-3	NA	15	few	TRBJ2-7	CASSQDLDGSYEQYF	TGCGCCAGCAGCCAAGATCTAGATGGCTCCTACGAGCAGTACTTC